This entry is about one T cell receptor (beta chain). Its antigen is unidentified. The sample comes from a study of OX40 agonist ivuxolimab in advanced cancers. Background on the study: Prior anti-PD-1, anti-PD-L1 or anti-CTLA-4 therapy was allowed; 40% had some.

Measured with immunoSEQ multiplex PCR; TCRdb has only the in-frame clones, and not every one. This table holds some 60,000 clones, around 90% found once. There are 14 residues in the CDR3. Germline V gene lookup returns CDR1 MDHEN and CDR2 SYDVKM. V lost 3 bases, J lost 2 bases, and 3 bases stayed unmatched. Study-level points and caveats: Determination of antigen specificity was not performed for the expanded peripheral T cells. Partial responders at 0.1-3.0 mg/kg had among the lowest clonal expansion.

This TCR came from an adult with an advanced solid tumor such as melanoma, head and neck, liver or kidney cancer. Sequenced here: CD4+ or CD8+ T cells sorted from blood, sampled in a trial of the OX40 agonist ivuxolimab. The chain combines TRBV28 with TRBJ2-7; TRBD2 agrees at 8 bases. DNA of the CDR3: TGTGCCAGCAGTTTCCGGACTAGCACCTACGAGCAGTACTTC. This codes for CASSFRTSTYEQYF.